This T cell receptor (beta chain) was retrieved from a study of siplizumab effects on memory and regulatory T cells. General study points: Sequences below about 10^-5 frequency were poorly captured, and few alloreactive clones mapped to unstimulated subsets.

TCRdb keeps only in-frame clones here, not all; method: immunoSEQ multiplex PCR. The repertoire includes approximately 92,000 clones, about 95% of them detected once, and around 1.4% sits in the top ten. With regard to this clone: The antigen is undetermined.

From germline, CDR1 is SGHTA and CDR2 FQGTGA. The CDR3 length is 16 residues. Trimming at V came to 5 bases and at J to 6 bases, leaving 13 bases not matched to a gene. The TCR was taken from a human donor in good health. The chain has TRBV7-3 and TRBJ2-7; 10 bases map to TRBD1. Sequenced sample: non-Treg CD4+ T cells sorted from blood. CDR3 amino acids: CASSMTGGIRIREQYF. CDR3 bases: TGTGCCAGCAGCATGACAGGGGGCATTCGAATTCGCGAGCAGTACTTC.